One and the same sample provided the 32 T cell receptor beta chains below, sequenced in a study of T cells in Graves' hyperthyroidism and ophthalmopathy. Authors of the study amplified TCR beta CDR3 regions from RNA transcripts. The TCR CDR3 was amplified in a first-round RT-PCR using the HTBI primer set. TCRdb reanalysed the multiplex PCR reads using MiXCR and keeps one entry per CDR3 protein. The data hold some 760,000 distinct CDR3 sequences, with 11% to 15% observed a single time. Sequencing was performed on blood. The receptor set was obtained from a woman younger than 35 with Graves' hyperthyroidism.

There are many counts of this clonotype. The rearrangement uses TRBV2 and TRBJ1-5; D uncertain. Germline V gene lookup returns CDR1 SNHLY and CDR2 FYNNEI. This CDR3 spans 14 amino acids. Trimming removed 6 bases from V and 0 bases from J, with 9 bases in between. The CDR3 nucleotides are TGTGCCAGCAGGGAAAACTATAGCAATCAGCCCCAGCATTTT. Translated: CASRENYSNQPQHF.

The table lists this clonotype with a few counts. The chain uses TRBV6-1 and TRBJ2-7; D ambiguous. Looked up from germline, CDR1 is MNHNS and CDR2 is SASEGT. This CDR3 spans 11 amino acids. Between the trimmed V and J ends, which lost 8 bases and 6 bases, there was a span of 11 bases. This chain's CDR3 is CASCLGPEQYF. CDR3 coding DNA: TGTGCCAGCTGTCTCGGCCCCGAGCAGTACTTC.

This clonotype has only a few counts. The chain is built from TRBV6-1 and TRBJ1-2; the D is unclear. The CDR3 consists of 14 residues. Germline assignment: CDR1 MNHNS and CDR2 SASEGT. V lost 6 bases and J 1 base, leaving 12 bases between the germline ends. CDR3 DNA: TGTGCCAGCAGCCCGCCGTTCAGTAACTATGGCTACACCTTC. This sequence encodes CASSPPFSNYGYTF.

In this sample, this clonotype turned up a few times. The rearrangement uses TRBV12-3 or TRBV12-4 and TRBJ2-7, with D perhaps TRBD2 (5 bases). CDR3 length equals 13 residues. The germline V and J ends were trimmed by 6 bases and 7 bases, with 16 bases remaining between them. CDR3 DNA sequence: TGTGCCAGCAGCCTCATGGCTAGCAAAGAGCAGTACTTC. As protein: CASSLMASKEQYF.

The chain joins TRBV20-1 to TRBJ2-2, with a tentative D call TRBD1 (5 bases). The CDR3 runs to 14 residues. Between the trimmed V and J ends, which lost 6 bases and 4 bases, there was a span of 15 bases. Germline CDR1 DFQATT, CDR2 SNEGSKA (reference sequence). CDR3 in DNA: TGCAGTGCCAAAGACCCGCAGGGCACCGGGGAGCTGTTTTTT. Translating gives CSAKDPQGTGELFF.

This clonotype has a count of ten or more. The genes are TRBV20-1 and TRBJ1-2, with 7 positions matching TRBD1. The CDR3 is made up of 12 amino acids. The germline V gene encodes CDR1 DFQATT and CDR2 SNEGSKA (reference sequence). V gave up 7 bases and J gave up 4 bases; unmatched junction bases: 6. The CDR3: CSVTTGAYGYTF. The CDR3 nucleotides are TGCAGTGTTACCACAGGGGCCTATGGCTACACCTTC.

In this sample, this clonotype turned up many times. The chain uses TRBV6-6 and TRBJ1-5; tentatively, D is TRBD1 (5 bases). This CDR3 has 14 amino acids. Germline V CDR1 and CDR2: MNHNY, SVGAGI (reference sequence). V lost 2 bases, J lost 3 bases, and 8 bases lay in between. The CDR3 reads CASSYGADNQPQHF. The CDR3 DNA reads TGTGCCAGCAGTTACGGGGCGGACAATCAGCCCCAGCATTTT.

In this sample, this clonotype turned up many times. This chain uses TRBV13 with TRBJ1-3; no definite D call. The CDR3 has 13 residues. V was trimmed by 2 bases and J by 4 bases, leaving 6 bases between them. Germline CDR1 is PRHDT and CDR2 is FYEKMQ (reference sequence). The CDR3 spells CASSLSEGNTIYF. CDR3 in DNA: TGTGCCAGCAGCTTATCGGAAGGAAACACCATATATTTT. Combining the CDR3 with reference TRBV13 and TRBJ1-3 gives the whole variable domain AAGVIQSPRHLIKEKRETATLKCYPIPRHDTVYWYQQGPGQDPQFLISFYEKMQSDKGSIPDRFSAQQFSDYHSELNMSSLELGDSALYFCASSLSEGNTIYFGEGSWLTVV.

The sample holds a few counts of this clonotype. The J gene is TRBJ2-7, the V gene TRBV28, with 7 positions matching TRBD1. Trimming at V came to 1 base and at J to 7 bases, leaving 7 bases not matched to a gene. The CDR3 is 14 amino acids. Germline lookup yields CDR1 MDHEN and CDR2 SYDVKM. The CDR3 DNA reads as TGTGCCAGCAGTTTATTCAGGGGGTTGGGTGAGCAGTACTTC. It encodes CASSLFRGLGEQYF. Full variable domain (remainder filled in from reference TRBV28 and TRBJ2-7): DVKVTQSSRYLVKRTGEKVFLECVQDMDHENMFWYRQDPGLGLRLIYFSYDVKMKEKGDIPEGYSVSREKKERFSLILESASTNQTSMYLCASSLFRGLGEQYFGPGTRLTVT.

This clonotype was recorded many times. CDR3 bases: TGTGCCAGCAGCGTCAGGGGCGACGAGCAGTACTTC. The encoded protein is CASSVRGDEQYF. The chain couples TRBV12-3 or TRBV12-4 to TRBJ2-7; D possibly corresponds to TRBD1 (6 bases). V was cut by 6 bases and J by 5 bases, with 11 bases left in between. The length of the CDR3 is 12 residues.

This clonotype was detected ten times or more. The CDR3 DNA is TGTGCCAGCAGTGAACCCCTAGCGGGAACAACCTACAATGAGCAGTTCTTC. Protein product: CASSEPLAGTTYNEQFF. The V gene is TRBV2, the J gene TRBJ2-1; TRBD2 agrees at 9 bases. V lost 2 bases to trimming and J lost 2 bases; unmatched junction nucleotides: 7. The germline gives CDR1 SNHLY, CDR2 FYNNEI. CDR3 size: 17 residues.

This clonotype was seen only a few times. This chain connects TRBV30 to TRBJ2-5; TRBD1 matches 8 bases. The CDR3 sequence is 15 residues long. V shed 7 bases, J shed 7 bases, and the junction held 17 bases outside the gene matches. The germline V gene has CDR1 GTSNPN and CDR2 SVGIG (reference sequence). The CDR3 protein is CAFLPGQGLMSTQYF. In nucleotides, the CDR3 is TGTGCCTTCCTCCCCGGACAGGGTCTAATGTCGACCCAGTACTTC.

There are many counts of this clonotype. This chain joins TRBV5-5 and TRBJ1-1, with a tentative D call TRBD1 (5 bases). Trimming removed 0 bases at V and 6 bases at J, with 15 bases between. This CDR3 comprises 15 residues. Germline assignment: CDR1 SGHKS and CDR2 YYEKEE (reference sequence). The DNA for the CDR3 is TGTGCCAGCAGCTTGGTTCGGGACTCGTTCTCTGAAGCTTTCTTT. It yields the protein CASSLVRDSFSEAFF.

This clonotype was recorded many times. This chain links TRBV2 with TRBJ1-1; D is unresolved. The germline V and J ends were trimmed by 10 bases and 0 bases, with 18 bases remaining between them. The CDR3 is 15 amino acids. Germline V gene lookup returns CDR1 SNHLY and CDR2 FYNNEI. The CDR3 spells CANPGHTKMNTEAFF. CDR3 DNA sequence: TGTGCCAATCCTGGGCACACCAAAATGAACACTGAAGCTTTCTTT.

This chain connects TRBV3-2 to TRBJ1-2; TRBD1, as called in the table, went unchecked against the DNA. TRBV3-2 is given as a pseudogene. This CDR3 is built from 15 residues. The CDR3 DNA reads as TGTGCCAGCAGCCAATCCCCGGGACAGATCTATGGCTACACCTTC. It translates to CASSQSPGQIYGYTF.

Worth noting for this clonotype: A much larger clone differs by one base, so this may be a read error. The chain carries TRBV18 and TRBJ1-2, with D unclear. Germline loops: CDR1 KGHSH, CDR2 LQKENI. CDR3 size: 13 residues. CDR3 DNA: TGTGCCAGCTCACCGGACGCCGCCACTGGCCACACCTTC. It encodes CASSPDAATGHTF.

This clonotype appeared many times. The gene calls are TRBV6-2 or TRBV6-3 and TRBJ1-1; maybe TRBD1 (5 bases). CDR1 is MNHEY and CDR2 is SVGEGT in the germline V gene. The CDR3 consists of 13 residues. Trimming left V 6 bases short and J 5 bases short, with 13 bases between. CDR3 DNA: TGTGCCAGCAGCCCCCAGGGACGGACTGAAGCTTTCTTT. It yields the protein CASSPQGRTEAFF.

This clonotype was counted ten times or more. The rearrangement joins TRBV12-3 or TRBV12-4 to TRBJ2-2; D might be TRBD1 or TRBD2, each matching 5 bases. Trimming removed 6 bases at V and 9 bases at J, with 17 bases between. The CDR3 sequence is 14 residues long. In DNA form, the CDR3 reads TGTGCCAGCAGCCTACCCGCCGGGGACCGGGAGCTGTTTTTT. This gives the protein CASSLPAGDRELFF.

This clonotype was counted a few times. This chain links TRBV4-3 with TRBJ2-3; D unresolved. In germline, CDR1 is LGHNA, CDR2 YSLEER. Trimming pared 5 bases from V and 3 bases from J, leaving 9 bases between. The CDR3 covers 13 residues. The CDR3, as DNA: TGCGCCAGCAGCAAGGAGTTGACAGATACGCAGTATTTT. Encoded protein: CASSKELTDTQYF.

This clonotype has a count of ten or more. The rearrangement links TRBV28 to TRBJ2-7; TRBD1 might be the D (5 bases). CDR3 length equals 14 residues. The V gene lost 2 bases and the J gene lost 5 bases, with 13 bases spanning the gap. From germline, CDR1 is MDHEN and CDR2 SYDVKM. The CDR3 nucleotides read TGTGCCAGCAGTTTAACTCCGGGCAGGGACGAGCAGTACTTC. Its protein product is CASSLTPGRDEQYF.

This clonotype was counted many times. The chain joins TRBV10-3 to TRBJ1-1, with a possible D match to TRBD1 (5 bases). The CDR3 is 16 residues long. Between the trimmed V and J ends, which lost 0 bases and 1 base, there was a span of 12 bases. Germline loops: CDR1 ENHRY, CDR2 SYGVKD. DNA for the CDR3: TGTGCCATCAGTGAGTCGAATGAGGGGCCGAACACTGAAGCTTTCTTT. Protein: CAISESNEGPNTEAFF.

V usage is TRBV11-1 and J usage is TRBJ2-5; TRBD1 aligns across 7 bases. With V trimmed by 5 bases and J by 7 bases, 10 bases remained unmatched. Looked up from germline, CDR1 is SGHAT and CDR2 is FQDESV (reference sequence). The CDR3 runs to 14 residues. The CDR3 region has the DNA TGTGCCAGCAGCGCCCCGGGACAGTGGGGGACCCAGTACTTC. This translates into CASSAPGQWGTQYF. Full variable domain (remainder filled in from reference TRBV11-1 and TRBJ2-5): EAEVAQSPRYKITEKSQAVAFWCDPISGHATLYWYRQILGQGPELLVQFQDESVVDDSQLPKDRFSAERLKGVDSTLKIQPAELGDSAMYLCASSAPGQWGTQYFGPGTRLLVL.

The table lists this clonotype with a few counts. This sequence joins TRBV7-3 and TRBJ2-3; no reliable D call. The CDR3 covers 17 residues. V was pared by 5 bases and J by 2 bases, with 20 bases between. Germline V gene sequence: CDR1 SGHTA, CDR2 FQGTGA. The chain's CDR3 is CASSRVAGGPSTDTQYF. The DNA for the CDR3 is TGTGCCAGCAGCCGGGTCGCAGGTGGACCCTCCACAGATACGCAGTATTTT.

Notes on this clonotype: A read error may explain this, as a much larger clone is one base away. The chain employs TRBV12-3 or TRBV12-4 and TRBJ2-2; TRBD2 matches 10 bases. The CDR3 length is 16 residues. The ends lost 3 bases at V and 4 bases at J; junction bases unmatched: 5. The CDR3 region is CASSFSLAGATGELFF. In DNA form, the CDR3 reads TGTGCCAGCAGTTTCTCCCTAGCGGGAGCCACCGGGGAGCTGTTTTTT.

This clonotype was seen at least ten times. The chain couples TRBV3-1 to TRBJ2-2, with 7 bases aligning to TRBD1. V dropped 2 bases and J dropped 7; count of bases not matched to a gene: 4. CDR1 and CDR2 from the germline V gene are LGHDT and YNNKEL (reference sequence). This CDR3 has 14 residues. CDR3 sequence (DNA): TGTGCCAGCAGCCAAACACAGGGGATCGGGGAGCTGTTTTTT. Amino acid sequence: CASSQTQGIGELFF.

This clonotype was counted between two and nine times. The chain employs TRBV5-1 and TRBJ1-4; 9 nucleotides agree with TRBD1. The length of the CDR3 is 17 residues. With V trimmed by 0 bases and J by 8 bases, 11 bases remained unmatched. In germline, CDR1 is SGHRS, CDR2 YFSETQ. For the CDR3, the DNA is TGCGCCAGCAGCTTGGCGGGACAGGGCGCGCCAAAAGAAAAACTGTTTTTT. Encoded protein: CASSLAGQGAPKEKLFF.

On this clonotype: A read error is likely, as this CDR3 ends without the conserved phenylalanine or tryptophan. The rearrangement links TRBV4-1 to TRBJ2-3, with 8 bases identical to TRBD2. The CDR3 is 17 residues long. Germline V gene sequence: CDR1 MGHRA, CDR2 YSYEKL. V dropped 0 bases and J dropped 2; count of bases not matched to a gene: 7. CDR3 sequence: CASSQELAVVYTDTQYI. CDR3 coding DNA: TGCGCCAGCAGCCAAGAACTAGCGGTGGTCTACACAGATACGCAGTATATT.

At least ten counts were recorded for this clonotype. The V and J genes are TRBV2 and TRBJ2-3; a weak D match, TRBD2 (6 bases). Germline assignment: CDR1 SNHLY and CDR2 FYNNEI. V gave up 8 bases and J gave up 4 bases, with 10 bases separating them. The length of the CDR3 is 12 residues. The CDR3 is CASHWRADTQYF. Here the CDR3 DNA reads TGTGCCAGCCATTGGAGGGCAGATACGCAGTATTTT. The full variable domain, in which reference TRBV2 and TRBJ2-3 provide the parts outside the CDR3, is EPEVTQTPSHQVTQMGQEVILRCVPISNHLYFYWYRQILGQKVEFLVSFYNNEISEKSEIFDDQFSVERPDGSNFTLKIRSTKLEDSAMYFCASHWRADTQYFGPGTRLTVL.

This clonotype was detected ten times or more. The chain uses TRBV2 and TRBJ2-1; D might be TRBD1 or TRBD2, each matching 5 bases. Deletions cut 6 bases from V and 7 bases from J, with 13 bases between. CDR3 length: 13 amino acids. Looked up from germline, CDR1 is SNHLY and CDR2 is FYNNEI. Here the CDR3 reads CASRGDPGNEQFF. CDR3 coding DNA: TGTGCCAGCAGGGGGGACCCGGGAAATGAGCAGTTCTTC.

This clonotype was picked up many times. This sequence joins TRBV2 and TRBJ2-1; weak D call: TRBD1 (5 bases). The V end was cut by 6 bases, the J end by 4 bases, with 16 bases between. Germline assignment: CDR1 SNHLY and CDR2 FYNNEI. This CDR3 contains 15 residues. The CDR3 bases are TGTGCCAGCAGGGACATCGCTTTACAATACAATGAGCAGTTCTTC. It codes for CASRDIALQYNEQFF.

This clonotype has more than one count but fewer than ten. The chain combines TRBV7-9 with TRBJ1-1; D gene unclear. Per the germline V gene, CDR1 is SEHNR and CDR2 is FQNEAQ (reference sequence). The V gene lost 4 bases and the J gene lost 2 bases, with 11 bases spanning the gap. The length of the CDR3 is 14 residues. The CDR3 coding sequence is TGTGCCAGCAGCTCGCAACGGCCCAACACTGAAGCTTTCTTT. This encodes CASSSQRPNTEAFF.

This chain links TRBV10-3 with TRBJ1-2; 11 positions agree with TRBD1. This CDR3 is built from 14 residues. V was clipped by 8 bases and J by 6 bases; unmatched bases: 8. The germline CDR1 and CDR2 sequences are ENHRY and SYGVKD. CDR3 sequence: CAIGARDRGNGYTF. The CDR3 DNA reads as TGTGCCATCGGTGCCCGGGACAGGGGGAATGGCTACACCTTC.